Reported below is one T cell receptor beta chain. Antigen unknown. These data come from a study of OX40 agonist ivuxolimab in advanced cancers. Study-level points and caveats: At 0.1 to 3.0 mg/kg, clonal expansion of CD4+ and CD8+ blood T cells had occurred by week 6.

Trimming cost V 4 bases and J 0 bases, with 13 bases left between them. Germline V CDR1 and CDR2: SQVTM, ANQGSEA. The length of the CDR3 is 14 residues. Some clones are missing from TCRdb's copy, which holds only in-frame ones; the method was immunoSEQ multiplex PCR. The sample includes roughly 50,000 clones, approximately 87% of them seen just once. The chain joins TRBV29-1 to TRBJ2-7; D is undetermined. The sequenced sample was CD4+ or CD8+ T cells sorted from blood, obtained in a trial of the OX40 agonist ivuxolimab. This receptor was identified in an adult with an advanced solid tumor such as melanoma, head and neck, liver or kidney cancer. The CDR3 coding sequence is TGCAGCGTTGTCCAGAGTGTGTCCTCCTACGAGCAGTACTTC. Its protein product is CSVVQSVSSYEQYF.